The clone carrying this T cell receptor (beta chain) was counted a few times. Its cognate antigen is unknown. The sample is drawn from a study of blood T cells in healthy people across ages. Whole-study findings and limits: Diversity of TCR beta per million T cells declined in a roughly linear way with age.

Germline loops: CDR1 SGHDN, CDR2 FVKESK. This CDR3 is 13 amino acids long. A second about 7 to 12 cycle PCR used barcoded and J-beta primers. A tag from a template-switch adaptor with 12 random nucleotides marked each cDNA molecule. TCRdb re-called the 5' RACE reads with MiXCR, one entry per CDR3 protein. Among more than 1,000,000 distinct CDR3 sequences, approximately 25% were seen once, and the ten largest hold approximately 0.7%. This same sample was also taken into another study, of T cells of mothers and their children. Per that study: Normalized overlap was always slightly, never significantly, higher in related than unrelated mother-child pairs. Researchers found no T cell clones that were persistent and microchimeric.

The sequenced sample was blood. V gene TRBV14 combines with J gene TRBJ2-5, with D perhaps TRBD1 (5 bases). The J call may be in error: the DNA end matches TRBJ2-1 better. The clonotype originates from a girl between 2 and 10 years old in good health. The CDR3 loop is CASSQMAGYEQFF. CDR3 DNA: TGTGCCAGCAGCCAGATGGCAGGGTATGAGCAGTTCTTC.